One and the same sample provided the 24 T cell receptor beta chains below, sequenced in a study of blood T cells in healthy people across ages. The second PCR ran 7 to 11 cycles with a sample-barcoded 5' primer and J-beta primers. TCRdb independently ran MiXCR on the 5' RACE reads; one entry per CDR3 protein. Of 700,000 to 1,000,000 distinct CDR3 sequences in the sample, 44% were seen once. Sample: blood. Receptor source: a man between 60 and 70 years old in good health.

This sequence joins TRBV7-9 and TRBJ2-1; 8 bases are shared with TRBD2. Germline V gives CDR1 SEHNR, CDR2 FQNEAQ (reference sequence). The CDR3 sequence is 17 residues long. The V gene end was trimmed by 4 bases and the J gene end by 13 bases; junction bases not matched to a gene: 21. CDR3 protein: CASSWGLVEGSGETQFF. Written as DNA, the CDR3 is TGTGCCAGCAGCTGGGGACTAGTGGAGGGGTCAGGTGAGACCCAGTTCTTC.

J is TRBJ2-5 and V is TRBV28, with 7 bases lining up with TRBD1. Germline loops: CDR1 MDHEN, CDR2 SYDVKM. With V trimmed by 6 bases and J by 5 bases, 21 bases remained unmatched. This CDR3 contains 18 residues. Written as DNA, the CDR3 is TGTGCCAGCAGCTCGTACAACCAACCGGGACAGTCACCGGAGACCCAGTACTTC. Its protein product is CASSSYNQPGQSPETQYF.

This chain links TRBV20-1 with TRBJ1-4, with D uncertain. V was trimmed by 3 bases and J by 4 bases, leaving 6 bases between them. CDR1 is DFQATT and CDR2 is SNEGSKA in the germline V gene (reference sequence). This CDR3 region has 12 residues. Here the CDR3 DNA reads TGCAGTGCTAGGAGCTATAATGAAAAACTGTTTTTT. Protein product: CSARSYNEKLFF.

V is TRBV29-1 and J is TRBJ2-2; D gene ambiguous. The CDR3 consists of 13 residues. The ends were cut back, 1 base at V and 6 bases at J, with 9 bases in the middle. CDR1 is SQVTM and CDR2 is ANQGSEA in the germline V gene. CDR3: CSVEGGFPGELFF. CDR3 DNA: TGCAGCGTTGAAGGCGGATTCCCCGGGGAGCTGTTTTTT.

The DNA for the CDR3 is TGTGCCAGCAGTTACCTTTGGACAGGGGACTACGAGCAGTACTTC. Protein sequence: CASSYLWTGDYEQYF. The chain carries TRBV6-2 or TRBV6-3 and TRBJ2-7, with 9 bases identical to TRBD1. The CDR3 is made up of 15 amino acids. The germline gives CDR1 MNHEY, CDR2 SVGEGT. After removal of 2 bases from V and 3 bases from J, the junction contained 5 bases not matched to a gene.

The chain has TRBV4-1 and TRBJ1-1; 7 bases map to TRBD1. The CDR3 has 13 residues. V shed 7 bases, J shed 1 base, and the junction held 3 bases outside the gene matches. The V gene's germline CDR1 is MGHRA and CDR2 YSYEKL. The CDR3 sequence: CASKGQRNTEAFF. DNA of the CDR3: TGCGCCAGCAAGGGACAGAGGAACACTGAAGCTTTCTTT.

CDR3 region: CASSLEGLVGSRGGLSEQFF. The CDR3 nucleotides read TGCGCCAGCAGCTTGGAAGGGTTGGTGGGTTCGCGGGGGGGCCTAAGTGAGCAGTTCTTC. The gene calls are TRBV5-1 and TRBJ2-1; 9 bases are shared with TRBD2. Germline loops: CDR1 SGHRS, CDR2 YFSETQ. J lost 9 bases, V lost 0 bases, and 22 bases had no gene match. CDR3 length: 20 residues.

V is TRBV6-1 and J is TRBJ2-7; the match to TRBD1 covers 8 bases. The CDR3 has 11 residues. From germline, CDR1 is MNHNS and CDR2 SASEGT. The V and J ends lost 6 bases and 10 bases, in that order; junction bases with no gene match: 5. The CDR3: CASSMGQVQYF. As DNA, the CDR3 is TGTGCCAGCAGCATGGGACAGGTTCAGTACTTC.

The V call is TRBV7-2, the J call TRBJ2-7; D is possibly TRBD2 (5 bases). From germline, CDR1 is SGHTA and CDR2 FQGNSA. Trimming cost V 5 bases and J 0 bases, with 11 bases left between them. The CDR3 totals 14 residues. CDR3 DNA sequence: TGTGCCAGCAGCAGGAGGACGTTCTCCTACGAGCAGTACTTC. This encodes CASSRRTFSYEQYF.

This clonotype appeared many times. The V and J genes are TRBV12-3 or TRBV12-4 and TRBJ2-3; D is unresolved. This CDR3 spans 15 amino acids. V lost 0 bases and J lost 0, with 7 bases in between. CDR3 protein: CASSLAGLSTDTQYF. The CDR3, as DNA: TGTGCCAGCAGTTTAGCCGGGTTGAGCACAGATACGCAGTATTTT.

The rearrangement links TRBV2 to TRBJ2-7; D may be TRBD2 (6 bases). Germline CDR1 SNHLY, CDR2 FYNNEI. V lost 3 bases to trimming and J lost 3 bases, with 12 bases between them. The CDR3 is 14 amino acids. The CDR3 DNA follows: TGTGCCAGCAGTGAGATATTTAGCGGCTACGAGCAGTACTTC. Amino acid sequence: CASSEIFSGYEQYF.

The CDR3: CASSQSTSGVDEQYF. CDR3 DNA sequence: TGCGCCAGCAGCCAATCGACTAGCGGGGTGGACGAGCAGTACTTC. J is TRBJ2-7 and V is TRBV4-3; 11 bases align to TRBD2. CDR1 is LGHNA, CDR2 YSLEER, per germline. CDR3 length equals 15 residues. The J segment lost 5 bases and the V segment lost 2 bases, leaving 5 bases of the junction unmatched.

Note on this clonotype: A much bigger clone sits one base away, suggesting this may be a read error. The chain combines TRBV3-1 with TRBJ2-3; 7 bases map to TRBD2. Germline V gives CDR1 LGHDT, CDR2 YNNKEL (reference sequence). The CDR3 loop spans 15 amino acids. Losses at the gene ends were 0 bases for V and 9 bases for J; bases not matched to a gene: 9. CDR3 loop: CASSQDRPAGTTQYF. The CDR3 nucleotides are TGTGCCAGCAGCCAAGATCGACCAGCGGGGACCACGCAGTATTTT.

The V gene is TRBV30, the J gene TRBJ2-4; TRBD2 matches at 7 bases. The J call is in doubt because the DNA end fits TRBJ2-7 better. The CDR3 covers 14 residues. CDR1 GTSNPN and CDR2 SVGIG come from the germline V gene (reference sequence). Written as DNA, the CDR3 is TGTGCCTGGAGTCCCCGGCTAGCGGACCACGAGCAGTACTTC. Amino acids: CAWSPRLADHEQYF.

This clonotype has a handful of counts. The DNA of the CDR3 is TGTGCCAGCAGTTACTCCTCCCGCCCCGAGGACAGCGCTTTCTCCTACGAGCAGTACTTC. Protein sequence: CASSYSSRPEDSAFSYEQYF. This sequence joins TRBV6-2 or TRBV6-3 and TRBJ2-7; perhaps TRBD1 as D (6 bases). The CDR3 has 20 amino acids. Germline CDR1 reads MNHEY; CDR2 reads SVGEGT. Trimming took off 0 bases at V and 0 bases at J, with 24 bases between the two ends.

The rearrangement uses TRBV6-5 and TRBJ1-4; 7 bases match TRBD1. The CDR3 consists of 14 residues. V gave up 6 bases and J gave up 8 bases; unmatched junction bases: 9. CDR1 is MNHEY, CDR2 SVGAGI, per germline. CDR3 region: CASSINRGEEKLFF. Here the CDR3 DNA reads TGTGCCAGCAGCATCAACAGGGGAGAGGAAAAACTGTTTTTT.

This clonotype was observed once. This rearrangement joins TRBV7-8 to TRBJ2-5; D could derive from TRBD1 or TRBD2 (7 bases each). The V and J ends lost 4 bases and 9 bases respectively, with 24 bases between them. The CDR3 covers 16 residues. In germline, CDR1 is SGHVS, CDR2 FQNEAQ. The CDR3 nucleotides read TGTGCCAGCAGCTCAACAGCGGGACAGTCTTTGCAGGCCCAGTACTTC. This sequence encodes CASSSTAGQSLQAQYF.

In this sample, this clonotype turned up a few times. This sequence joins TRBV6-2 or TRBV6-3 and TRBJ1-6; 11 bases fit TRBD1. Germline loops: CDR1 MNHEY, CDR2 SVGEGT. The CDR3 spans 16 residues. After removal of 4 bases from V and 9 bases from J, the junction contained 8 bases not matched to a gene. The DNA of the CDR3 is TGTGCCAGCAGTTCCCCAGGACAGGGGGCAAGTTCACCCCTCCACTTT. The encoded protein is CASSSPGQGASSPLHF.

The table lists this clonotype with many counts. V is TRBV3-1 and J is TRBJ1-4; TRBD1 is a possible D gene (6 bases). V lost 0 bases and J 0 bases, leaving 11 bases between the germline ends. CDR1 and CDR2 from the germline V gene are LGHDT and YNNKEL (reference sequence). The CDR3 totals 17 residues. The CDR3 DNA is TGTGCCAGCAGCCAAGACAGGGGCAGAGCAACTAATGAAAAACTGTTTTTT. Its protein is CASSQDRGRATNEKLFF.

V is TRBV5-1 and J is TRBJ2-5, with 10 bases matching TRBD1. The V gene's germline CDR1 is SGHRS and CDR2 YFSETQ. This CDR3 comprises 14 residues. V shed 3 bases, J shed 5 bases, and the junction held 4 bases outside the gene matches. The CDR3 nucleotides are TGCGCCAGCAGCTGGGGGACAGGGGACGAGACCCAGTACTTC. Protein sequence: CASSWGTGDETQYF.

This chain connects TRBV4-2 to TRBJ1-2, with TRBD1 matching over 7 bases. The V and J ends lost 0 bases and 2 bases, in that order; junction bases with no gene match: 3. The germline V gene has CDR1 LGHNA and CDR2 YNFKEQ. This CDR3 spans 15 amino acids. CDR3 loop: CASSQDRGPNYGYTF. The DNA for the CDR3 is TGTGCCAGCAGCCAAGATAGGGGGCCCAACTATGGCTACACCTTC.

The chain has TRBV7-2 and TRBJ1-1; D is unclear. Trimming took 5 bases from V and 1 from J, leaving 8 bases between them. The germline CDR1 and CDR2 sequences are SGHTA and FQGNSA. This CDR3 region has 13 residues. The CDR3: CASSPNKNTEAFF. In DNA form, the CDR3 reads TGTGCCAGCAGCCCGAATAAGAACACTGAAGCTTTCTTT.

The J gene is TRBJ2-6, the V gene TRBV3-1, with 10 positions matching TRBD1. Germline trimming cut 6 bases from V and 0 bases from J; bases unmatched to any gene: 11. CDR3 length equals 19 residues. Per germline, CDR1 LGHDT and CDR2 YNNKEL (reference sequence). CDR3 in DNA: TGTGCCAGCAGACTTACAACCGGGACAGGGGTCTCTGGGGCCAACGTCCTGACTTTC. Translating it yields CASRLTTGTGVSGANVLTF.

A few counts support this clonotype. The chain recombines TRBV24-1 with TRBJ2-7, with D tentatively TRBD1 (5 bases). Germline CDR1 reads KGHDR; CDR2 reads SFDVKD. CDR3 length: 14 amino acids. Deletions cut 6 bases from V and 5 bases from J, with 16 bases between. The CDR3 spells CATSTSDRPHEQYF. In DNA form, the CDR3 reads TGTGCCACCAGTACGTCAGACAGACCGCACGAGCAGTACTTC.